These 10 T cell receptor beta chains share one sample of origin, sequenced in a study of HIV-infected patients and healthy controls. TCRdb re-analysed the 5' RACE reads in MiXCR, keeping a single row per CDR3 protein. This sample yields about 67,000 distinct CDR3 sequences, of which about 16% are seen a single time; approximately 5% belongs to the top ten. Sequencing was performed on CD4+ T cells from blood. These receptors were collected from a human donor in good health.

This chain joins TRBV29-1 and TRBJ1-2, with 9 positions matching TRBD1. Trimming took 5 bases from V and 1 from J; bases not matched to a gene: 8. Germline CDR1 reads SQVTM; CDR2 reads ANQGSEA. The CDR3 contains 15 residues. In DNA form, the CDR3 reads TGCAGCGTTAATGGACAGGGGATTAATAACTATGGCTACACCTTC. Its translation is CSVNGQGINNYGYTF.

The chain carries TRBV27 and TRBJ2-3; either TRBD1 or TRBD2 may fit D (6 bases each). The CDR3 is made up of 16 amino acids. Germline-derived CDR1 and CDR2 are MNHEY and SMNVEV (reference sequence). The V and J ends lost 7 bases and 2 bases respectively, with 19 bases between them. The CDR3 is CASIPLGGKYTDTQYF. In nucleotides, the CDR3 is TGTGCCAGCATTCCCCTAGGGGGGAAATACACAGATACGCAGTATTTT.

This clonotype appeared once. This chain uses TRBV15 with TRBJ2-1, with TRBD2 matching 9 bases. CDR1 is LNHNV, CDR2 YYDKDF, per germline (reference sequence). J was trimmed by 3 bases and V by 6 bases; bases with no gene match: 12. The CDR3 consists of 17 residues. CDR3 protein: CATSSLVASGIYNEQFF. As DNA, the CDR3 is TGTGCCACCAGTTCTCTTGTCGCTAGCGGGATCTACAATGAGCAGTTCTTC.

The chain employs TRBV6-2 or TRBV6-3 and TRBJ2-1; 7 nucleotides match TRBD2. The CDR3 length is 14 residues. V shed 7 bases, J shed 0 bases, and the junction held 3 bases outside the gene matches. The germline gives CDR1 MNHEY, CDR2 SVGEGT. The CDR3 coding sequence is TGTGCCAGCACTAGCGGAGCCTCCTACAATGAGCAGTTCTTC. This translates into CASTSGASYNEQFF.

J is TRBJ2-3 and V is TRBV7-3; D uncertain. The V end was cut by 0 bases, the J end by 3 bases, with 16 bases between. Germline V gene lookup returns CDR1 SGHTA and CDR2 FQGTGA. This CDR3 is 17 amino acids long. CDR3 sequence: CASSLTFGPSQTDTQYF. DNA for the CDR3: TGTGCCAGCAGCTTAACATTCGGCCCCTCCCAAACAGATACGCAGTATTTT.

This clonotype has ten or more counts. The gene calls are TRBV20-1 and TRBJ2-7; D might be TRBD1 (5 bases). This CDR3 is built from 12 residues. In germline, CDR1 is DFQATT, CDR2 SNEGSKA (reference sequence). V lost 4 bases, J lost 5 bases, and 12 bases lay in between. CDR3: CSATGNRDEQYF. The CDR3 DNA sequence: TGCAGTGCTACAGGGAATAGGGACGAGCAGTACTTC.

Many counts were recorded for this clonotype. V and J are TRBV10-3 and TRBJ1-6, with a possible D match to TRBD1 (6 bases). Germline CDR1 and CDR2: ENHRY and SYGVKD. The length of the CDR3 is 14 residues. Trimming stripped 7 bases from V and 5 bases from J, with 12 bases between. CDR3 region: CAITRDIHNSPLHF. CDR3 in DNA: TGTGCCATCACCCGGGACATACATAATTCACCCCTCCACTTT.

This clonotype was observed a few times. The rearrangement uses TRBV20-1 and TRBJ2-2; D is undetermined. The V and J ends lost 3 bases and 1 base respectively, with 9 bases between them. The CDR3 totals 14 residues. Per germline, CDR1 DFQATT and CDR2 SNEGSKA (reference sequence). The CDR3 reads CSARGFGNTGELFF. The CDR3 nucleotides are TGCAGTGCTAGGGGTTTCGGGAACACCGGGGAGCTGTTTTTT.

This rearrangement joins TRBV4-2 to TRBJ1-2; TRBD1 is a possible D gene (5 bases). Looked up from germline, CDR1 is LGHNA and CDR2 is YNFKEQ. V was pared by 0 bases and J by 6 bases, with 11 bases between. The CDR3 is 14 amino acids. Written as DNA, the CDR3 is TGTGCCAGCAGCCAAGACCCAGGGCCAGATGGCTACACCTTC. Its protein product is CASSQDPGPDGYTF.

This clonotype has only a few counts. This sequence joins TRBV2 and TRBJ2-2, with a possible D match to TRBD1 (7 bases). This CDR3 comprises 15 residues. The V and J ends lost 8 bases and 3 bases respectively, with 16 bases between them. Germline V gene sequence: CDR1 SNHLY, CDR2 FYNNEI. CDR3 DNA: TGTGCCAGCGTCAGGGGGGCCGTGGACACCGGGGAGCTGTTTTTT. It translates to CASVRGAVDTGELFF.